The clone carrying this T cell receptor (beta chain) came up many times. Its antigen is unknown. Individual cDNA molecules carried attached unique molecular identifiers. MiXCR was run by TCRdb on the 5' RACE reads, yielding one entry per CDR3 protein. The sample holds 53,000 or so distinct CDR3 sequences, about 9.8% seen once. This record comes from a study of early T cells in non-severe SARS-CoV-2 infection. Whole-study context: Chains were not paired, and sequencing was done on bulk RNA from unsorted whole blood.

General study findings and limits: The VDJdb matching leaned toward anti-spike CD8 responses and overlooked private and CD4 specificities.

The trim removed 1 base at V and 12 bases at J, leaving 4 bases unmatched. The CDR3 runs 13 residues. This clonotype was sampled from an adult who was a healthcare worker with PCR-confirmed SARS-CoV-2 infection or an uninfected control (not recorded which). The rearrangement links TRBV12-3 or TRBV12-4 to TRBJ2-1, with 9 bases that match TRBD2. The material sequenced was whole blood. The DNA for the CDR3 is TGTGCCAGCAGTTTAGAAGCTAGCGGGGCGCAGTTCTTC. It encodes CASSLEASGAQFF.